This entry lists 18 T cell receptor beta chains sequenced from one sample in a study of T-cell reconstitution after alpha-beta-depleted transplantation in children. Preparation of the TCRbeta library involved a method that used unique molecular identifiers. TCRdb reanalysed the PCR reads using MiXCR and keeps one entry per CDR3 protein. The sample holds about 110,000 distinct CDR3 sequences; 9% to 12% are singletons and the top ten take about 8.8%. The specimen comprised PBMCs from the stem cell graft donor, sampled from the stem cell graft. These receptors all come from a human donor who donated a stem cell graft to a child with acute lymphoblastic leukemia.

This clonotype was counted many times. The chain combines TRBV20-1 with TRBJ1-3; the D is unclear. Germline V gene data show CDR1 as DFQATT and CDR2 as SNEGSKA (reference sequence). V lost 5 bases to trimming and J lost 0 bases, with 14 bases between them. CDR3 length: 15 amino acids. The CDR3 DNA is TGCAGTGCTGGGCCGGCTGCAAGCTCTGGAAACACCATATATTTT. Protein sequence: CSAGPAASSGNTIYF.

Ten or more counts support this clonotype. V and J are TRBV7-9 and TRBJ2-5; D remains ambiguous. The V end lost 2 bases, the J end lost 5 bases, and 6 bases lay between the germline ends. The germline V gene encodes CDR1 SEHNR and CDR2 FQNEAQ (reference sequence). This CDR3 is 12 amino acids long. The CDR3 DNA reads as TGTGCCAGCAGCTTAATGGGGGAGACCCAGTACTTC. It specifies CASSLMGETQYF.

This clonotype has ten or more counts. Written as DNA, the CDR3 is TGCGCCAGCAGCTTGGCGATTCAGGACGGAACCTCACCCCTCCACTTT. Translating gives CASSLAIQDGTSPLHF. The chain employs TRBV5-1 and TRBJ1-6; D is uncertain. The CDR3 length is 16 residues. V was trimmed by 0 bases and J by 10 bases, leaving 17 bases between them. Per germline, CDR1 SGHRS and CDR2 YFSETQ.

The CDR3 loop reads CASSSRGELFF. The CDR3 DNA is TGTGCCAGCAGCTCCCGGGGGGAACTGTTTTTT. The chain joins TRBV7-9 to TRBJ1-4, with D maybe TRBD1 (5 bases). V was clipped by 4 bases and J by 12 bases, with 9 bases between them. The CDR3 has 11 residues. Germline V gene sequence: CDR1 SEHNR, CDR2 FQNEAQ (reference sequence).

In this sample, this clonotype turned up many times. The rearrangement uses TRBV7-9 and TRBJ1-4; 12 positions match TRBD1. CDR3 length equals 17 residues. The ends lost 4 bases at V and 7 bases at J; junction bases unmatched: 10. Germline V gene sequence: CDR1 SEHNR, CDR2 FQNEAQ (reference sequence). This CDR3 is CASSSTRDRGLGEKLFF. The CDR3 region has the DNA TGTGCCAGCAGCTCCACTAGGGACAGGGGGCTCGGTGAAAAACTGTTTTTT. Variable domain in full (rest from reference TRBV7-9 and TRBJ1-4): DTGVSQNPRHKITKRGQNVTFRCDPISEHNRLYWYRQTLGQGPEFLTYFQNEAQLEKSRLLSDRFSAERPKGSFSTLEIQRTEQGDSAMYLCASSSTRDRGLGEKLFFGSGTQLSVL.

The chain joins TRBV19 to TRBJ1-5; a weak D match, TRBD1 (6 bases). V was pared by 3 bases and J by 5 bases, with 11 bases between. Germline lookup yields CDR1 LNHDA and CDR2 SQIVND (reference sequence). This CDR3 comprises 14 residues. Here the CDR3 DNA reads TGTGCCAGTAGTATCTCGGGACATTATCAGCCCCAGCATTTT. Protein sequence: CASSISGHYQPQHF. Based on the CDR3 plus reference TRBV19 and TRBJ1-5, the full variable domain is DGGITQSPKYLFRKEGQNVTLSCEQNLNHDAMYWYRQDPGQGLRLIYYSQIVNDFQKGDIAEGYSVSREKKESFPLTVTSAQKNPTAFYLCASSISGHYQPQHFGDGTRLSIL.

This chain uses TRBV28 with TRBJ2-1; perhaps TRBD2 as D (5 bases). V was pared by 8 bases and J by 1 base, with 15 bases between. Germline V gene sequence: CDR1 MDHEN, CDR2 SYDVKM. The CDR3 is 15 residues long. CDR3 coding DNA: TGTGCCAGCCTGCCTGAACTAGGGTCCTACAATGAGCAGTTCTTC. This translates into CASLPELGSYNEQFF.

This clonotype was observed many times. The V call is TRBV6-5, the J call TRBJ1-5, with TRBD1 as a possible D gene (5 bases). CDR3 size: 16 residues. Trimming took 4 bases from V and 0 from J, leaving 13 bases between them. Germline CDR1 and CDR2: MNHEY and SVGAGI. CDR3 nucleotide sequence: TGTGCCAGCAGTTCCCTTGGGGGGAATAGCAATCAGCCCCAGCATTTT. Translated: CASSSLGGNSNQPQHF.

In its sample, this clonotype was seen a few times. The chain has TRBV7-2 and TRBJ1-5; D call uncertain. V was shortened by 0 bases and J by 10 bases, with 4 bases between the two germline ends. Germline assignment: CDR1 SGHTA and CDR2 FQGNSA. The CDR3 length is 11 residues. DNA for the CDR3: TGTGCCAGCAGCTTAGCCGGTCCCCAGCATTTT. Amino acid sequence: CASSLAGPQHF.

This clonotype has at least ten counts. J is TRBJ2-3 and V is TRBV7-9; a weak D match, TRBD2 (7 bases). Trimming took off 2 bases at V and 0 bases at J, with 15 bases between the two ends. Germline CDR1 reads SEHNR; CDR2 reads FQNEAQ (reference sequence). This CDR3 contains 17 residues. This CDR3 reads CASSLRGARASTDTQYF. The CDR3 DNA sequence: TGTGCCAGCAGCTTACGGGGGGCCCGTGCTAGCACAGATACGCAGTATTTT.

This clonotype was seen repeatedly, ten times or more. The chain combines TRBV10-3 with TRBJ2-1; 14 bases map to TRBD2. CDR1 ENHRY and CDR2 SYGVKD come from the germline V gene. The CDR3 length is 16 residues. V lost 3 bases and J lost 8; bases outside the gene matches: 6. The CDR3 loop is CAISDRGTSGSHEQFF. CDR3 DNA: TGTGCCATCAGTGATAGAGGGACTAGCGGGAGTCATGAGCAGTTCTTC.

This clonotype appeared many times. The chain couples TRBV6-9 to TRBJ1-3, with a possible D match to TRBD1 (6 bases). The CDR3 is made up of 13 amino acids. Germline CDR1 and CDR2: MNHGY and SVAAGI. Trimming took off 7 bases at V and 9 bases at J, with 16 bases between the two ends. In nucleotides, the CDR3 is TGTGCCAGCACCTCACCTCAGGGGCGCACCATATATTTT. Encoded protein: CASTSPQGRTIYF.

This clonotype was counted ten times or more. The rearrangement joins TRBV5-1 to TRBJ2-3; D remains unclear. This CDR3 has 12 residues. CDR1 is SGHRS and CDR2 is YFSETQ in the germline V gene. Deletions cut 5 bases from V and 5 bases from J, with 9 bases between. The CDR3 protein is CASSLEQDTQYF. CDR3 coding DNA: TGCGCCAGCAGTCTAGAACAAGATACGCAGTATTTT.

This clonotype was recorded at least ten times. The genes are TRBV6-5 and TRBJ1-3; a weak D match, TRBD1 (6 bases). Germline V CDR1 and CDR2: MNHEY, SVGAGI. The V end lost 4 bases, the J end lost 0 bases, and 19 bases lay between the germline ends. CDR3 size: 18 residues. CDR3 nucleotides: TGTGCCAGCAGTTCCACGGTTAGGAGGGGGAACTCTGGAAACACCATATATTTT. It translates to CASSSTVRRGNSGNTIYF.

This clonotype was recorded at least ten times. The genes are TRBV28 and TRBJ2-5, with D perhaps matching TRBD1 or TRBD2 (5 bases each). Germline assignment: CDR1 MDHEN and CDR2 SYDVKM. The V and J ends lost 4 bases and 4 bases respectively, with 19 bases between them. The CDR3 runs to 16 residues. In DNA, the CDR3 is TGTGCCAGCAGTTCCGCCGGGGCCCAAGGAGGAGAGACCCAGTACTTC. It specifies CASSSAGAQGGETQYF.

This clonotype was observed a few times. This chain connects TRBV5-6 to TRBJ1-2; unclear D gene. The CDR3 totals 13 residues. Germline V gene sequence: CDR1 SGHDT, CDR2 YYEEEE. V was clipped by 4 bases and J by 5 bases, with 12 bases between them. In DNA form, the CDR3 reads TGTGCCAGCAGCACGGGAGGAGGGTATGGCTACACCTTC. Residues: CASSTGGGYGYTF.

In its sample, this clonotype was seen many times. The chain uses TRBV3-1 and TRBJ2-1, with TRBD2 matching over 15 bases. The CDR3 contains 18 residues. With V trimmed by 1 base and J by 8 bases, 9 bases remained unmatched. CDR1 and CDR2 (germline): LGHDT, YNNKEL (reference sequence). CDR3 sequence reads: CASSQVVTGLAGGHEQFF. CDR3 nucleotide sequence: TGTGCCAGCAGCCAAGTAGTAACAGGACTAGCGGGGGGGCATGAGCAGTTCTTC.

The CDR3, as DNA: TGTGCCAGCAGGAGAACAGGGAACACTGAAGCTTTCTTT. Translating it yields CASRRTGNTEAFF. The chain carries TRBV6-6 and TRBJ1-1, with a weak D call TRBD1 (5 bases). The CDR3 runs to 13 residues. The germline gives CDR1 MNHNY, CDR2 SVGAGI (reference sequence). Trimming removed 6 bases from V and 1 base from J, with 9 bases in between.